The 15 T cell receptor beta chains below all came from one sample that was sequenced in a study of blood T cell repertoires in COVID-19. Method: immunoSEQ multiplex PCR; TCRdb's copy keeps in-frame clones and lacks some. The table lists under 300,000 clones, around 86% of them singletons. The specimen sequenced was peripheral blood. The source is a human donor in a cohort sampled during active COVID-19.

V and J are TRBV10-2 and TRBJ1-6, with no clear D. V was cut by 1 base and J by 0 bases, with 10 bases left in between. CDR3 length: 17 residues. Per germline, CDR1 WSHSY and CDR2 SAAADI. The CDR3 protein is CASSELEASSYNSPLHF. CDR3 sequence (DNA): TGCGCCAGCAGTGAGTTGGAAGCGAGCTCCTATAATTCACCCCTCCACTTT.

The gene calls are TRBV5-6 and TRBJ2-1; TRBD2 aligns across 15 bases. This CDR3 comprises 19 residues. Trimming at V came to 2 bases and at J to 7 bases, leaving 13 bases not matched to a gene. Germline V gene lookup returns CDR1 SGHDT and CDR2 YYEEEE. The CDR3 here is CASSFRTSGRAGGRNEQFF. CDR3 nucleotides: TGTGCCAGCAGCTTTAGGACTAGCGGGAGGGCCGGGGGTAGGAATGAGCAGTTCTTC.

On this clone itself: One end of the junction fails to match germline, which may point to a read error. The V and J genes are TRBV11-1 and TRBJ2-3; D is perhaps TRBD2 (5 bases). This CDR3 spans 15 amino acids. CDR1 is SGHAT, CDR2 FQDESV, per germline (reference sequence). CDR3: CASSLDVLGVDPQYF. In DNA form, the CDR3 reads TGTGCCAGCAGCTTGGACGTACTAGGAGTAGATCCGCAGTATTTT.

The J gene is TRBJ1-6, the V gene TRBV7-8; 7 nucleotides match TRBD1. V lost 3 bases and J lost 7; bases outside the gene matches: 3. Germline values: CDR1 SGHVS, CDR2 FQNEAQ. The CDR3 consists of 14 residues. The CDR3 sequence is CASSLGTANSPLHF. For the CDR3, the DNA is TGTGCCAGCAGCTTGGGGACAGCAAATTCACCCCTCCACTTT.

This chain uses TRBV3-1 (or the pseudogene TRBV3-2) with TRBJ2-2; D gene unclear. The CDR3 has 13 amino acids. Germline CDR1 reads LGHDT; CDR2 reads YNNKEL (reference sequence). V was pared by 2 bases and J by 5 bases, with 6 bases between. The CDR3 bases are TGTGCCAGCAGCCAACTCCTAACCGGGGAGCTGTTTTTT. It is translated as CASSQLLTGELFF.

The chain joins TRBV24-1 to TRBJ2-7; D is ambiguous. The CDR3 covers 12 residues. CDR1 and CDR2 (germline): KGHDR, SFDVKD. The V end was cut by 1 base, the J end by 5 bases, with 5 bases between. CDR3 in DNA: TGTGCCACCAGTGATTTCGGAGACGAGCAGTACTTC. Translation: CATSDFGDEQYF.

This clone has more than one count but fewer than ten. This sequence joins TRBV3-1 (or the pseudogene TRBV3-2) and TRBJ2-5, with a weak D call TRBD2 (6 bases). The CDR3 totals 14 residues. V was shortened by 1 base and J by 7 bases, with 13 bases between the two germline ends. Germline loops: CDR1 LGHDT, CDR2 YNNKEL (reference sequence). This CDR3 reads CASSQGGVRGTQYF. For the CDR3, the DNA is TGTGCCAGCAGCCAAGGGGGGGTTCGGGGGACCCAGTACTTC.

V and J are TRBV19 and TRBJ1-2, with D unclear. The CDR3 length is 12 residues. In germline, CDR1 is LNHDA, CDR2 SQIVND (reference sequence). V was trimmed by 5 bases and J by 8 bases, leaving 12 bases between them. In DNA, the CDR3 is TGTGCCAGTAGTTTTCTCGGAGAAGGCTACACCTTC. Translating it yields CASSFLGEGYTF.

The chain has TRBV10-3 and TRBJ1-5; 7 bases match TRBD1. Germline CDR1 ENHRY, CDR2 SYGVKD. V was clipped by 1 base and J by 4 bases; unmatched bases: 4. This CDR3 is 15 amino acids long. Here the CDR3 DNA reads TGTGCCATCAGTGAGTACCGGGACAGTAATCAGCCCCAGCATTTT. It codes for CAISEYRDSNQPQHF.

The chain combines TRBV18 with TRBJ1-5, with D perhaps TRBD1 (6 bases). CDR1 and CDR2 (germline): KGHSH, LQKENI. The V end was cut by 6 bases, the J end by 4 bases, with 16 bases between. This CDR3 is built from 15 residues. In nucleotides, the CDR3 is TGTGCCAGCTCGTCAGCGGGACAAGTAAATCAGCCCCAGCATTTT. This gives the protein CASSSAGQVNQPQHF.

This chain joins TRBV6-2 or TRBV6-3 and TRBJ2-7; TRBD2 aligns across 9 bases. The germline gives CDR1 MNHEY, CDR2 SVGEGT. V shed 0 bases and J 1 base; nucleotides not matched to a gene: 1. This CDR3 has 15 amino acids. The CDR3 nucleotides read TGTGCCAGCAGTTACTCAAGCGGGAGGTCCTACGAGCAGTACTTC. As protein: CASSYSSGRSYEQYF.

The chain carries TRBV6-5 and TRBJ1-1, with a weak D call TRBD1 (5 bases). V lost 6 bases, J lost 1 base, and 12 bases lay in between. This CDR3 region has 14 residues. Germline loops: CDR1 MNHEY, CDR2 SVGAGI. The chain's CDR3 is CASRKGAPNTEAFF. The CDR3 region has the DNA TGTGCCAGCAGAAAAGGGGCCCCGAACACTGAAGCTTTCTTT.

The J gene is TRBJ2-5, the V gene TRBV29-1; D unclear. V lost 6 bases and J 2 bases, leaving 10 bases between the germline ends. The CDR3 length is 12 residues. From germline, CDR1 is SQVTM and CDR2 ANQGSEA. The CDR3 spells CSVQSVQETQYF. CDR3 nucleotide sequence: TGCAGCGTCCAAAGCGTACAAGAGACCCAGTACTTC. The full variable domain, completed using reference TRBV29-1 and TRBJ2-5, is SAVISQKPSRDICQRGTSLTIQCQVDSQVTMMFWYRQQPGQSLTLIATANQGSEATYESGFVIDKFPISRPNLTFSTLTVSNMSPEDSSIYLCSVQSVQETQYFGPGTRLLVL.

V is TRBV7-2 and J is TRBJ2-5, with 10 bases lining up with TRBD2. After removal of 3 bases from V and 5 bases from J, the junction contained 6 bases not matched to a gene. Germline V gene data show CDR1 as SGHTA and CDR2 as FQGNSA. The CDR3 has 15 amino acids. CDR3 residues: CASSFSGRLSETQYF. Here the CDR3 DNA reads TGTGCCAGCAGCTTTAGCGGGAGGTTGAGCGAGACCCAGTACTTC.

This rearrangement joins TRBV3-1 (or the pseudogene TRBV3-2) to TRBJ2-5, with TRBD2 matching 8 bases. Germline V gene sequence: CDR1 LGHDT, CDR2 YNNKEL (reference sequence). This CDR3 comprises 15 residues. With V trimmed by 1 base and J by 5 bases, 6 bases remained unmatched. For the CDR3, the DNA is TGTGCCAGCAGCCAAGCAGCGGGGGTCAGTGAGACCCAGTACTTC. This encodes CASSQAAGVSETQYF.